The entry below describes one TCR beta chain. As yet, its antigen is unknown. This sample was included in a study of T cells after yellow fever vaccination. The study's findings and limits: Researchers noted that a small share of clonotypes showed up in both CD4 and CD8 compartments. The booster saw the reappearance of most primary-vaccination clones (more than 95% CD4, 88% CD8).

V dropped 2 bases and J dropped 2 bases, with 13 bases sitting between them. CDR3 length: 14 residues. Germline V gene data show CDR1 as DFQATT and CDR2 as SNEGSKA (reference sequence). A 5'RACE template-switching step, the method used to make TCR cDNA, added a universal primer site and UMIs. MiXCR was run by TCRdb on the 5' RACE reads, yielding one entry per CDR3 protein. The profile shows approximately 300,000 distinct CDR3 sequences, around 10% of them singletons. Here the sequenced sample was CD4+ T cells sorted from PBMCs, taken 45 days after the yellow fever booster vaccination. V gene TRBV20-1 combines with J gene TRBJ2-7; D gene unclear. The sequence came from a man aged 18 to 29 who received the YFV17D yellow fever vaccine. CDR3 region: CSARSSGLPYEQYV. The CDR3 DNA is TGCAGTGCTAGATCTTCGGGCCTCCCCTACGAGCAGTACGTC.